This entry features one TCR beta chain sequence. Its cognate antigen is unknown. Data came from immunoSEQ multiplex PCR; TCRdb stores just in-frame clones and leaves some out. The sample has fewer than 45,000 clones, nearly 97% seen once. The record originates from a study of Tregs in tolerant kidney transplant recipients. Study summary: Sorting used antibodies to exclude donor cells.

Study conclusions and caveats: Few patients were studied, so findings need validation in larger groups. Activated donor B cell expansion appeared to reveal the most relevant donor-specific TCRbeta repertoire.

Material for sequencing was Tregs from blood cultured with allogeneic cells. This TCR was sampled from a human donor in good health.

CDR3: CASSLGGAAGKNIQYF. CDR3 coding DNA: TGTGCCAGCAGCTTAGGAGGTGCCGCGGGCAAAAACATTCAGTACTTC. V and J are TRBV5-4 and TRBJ2-4; the D gene is possibly TRBD2 (5 bases). Germline CDR1 and CDR2: SGHNT and YYREEE (reference sequence). V was cut by 2 bases and J by 3 bases, with 15 bases left in between. The CDR3 runs 16 residues.